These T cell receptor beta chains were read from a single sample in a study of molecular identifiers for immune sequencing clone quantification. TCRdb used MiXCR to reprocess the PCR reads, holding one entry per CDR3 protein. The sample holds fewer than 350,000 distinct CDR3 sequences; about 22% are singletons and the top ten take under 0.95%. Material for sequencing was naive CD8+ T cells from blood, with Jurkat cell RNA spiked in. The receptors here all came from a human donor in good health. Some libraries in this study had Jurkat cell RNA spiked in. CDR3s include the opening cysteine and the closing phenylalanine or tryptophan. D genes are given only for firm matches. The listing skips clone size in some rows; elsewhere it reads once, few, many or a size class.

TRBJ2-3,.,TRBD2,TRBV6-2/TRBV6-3,TGTGCCAGCATTACTAGCGGGGCGGATACGCAGTATTTT,CASITSGADTQYF
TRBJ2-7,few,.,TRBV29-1,TGCAGCGTTGAAGCAACCGGGGGCGGAAAGTTTAAGTACTTC,CSVEATGGGKFKYF
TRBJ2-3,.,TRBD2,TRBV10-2,TGCGCCAGCAGTGAGTCTGAGGGCGGGGGGGGGAGTACGCAGTATTTT,CASSESEGGGGSTQYF
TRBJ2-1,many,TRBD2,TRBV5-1,TGCGCCAGCAGCTTGGAACTAGCGTTGGGCAATGAGCAGTTCTTC,CASSLELALGNEQFF
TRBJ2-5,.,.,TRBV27,TGTGCCAGCAGTTTATTATCTATGGAGACCCAGTACTTC,CASSLLSMETQYF
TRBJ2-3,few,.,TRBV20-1,TGCAGTGCTAGTCGGGCAGGGGTTGGCCCTACAGATACGCAGTATTTT,CSASRAGVGPTDTQYF
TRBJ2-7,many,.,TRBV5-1,TGCGCCAGCAGCTTGAAGGACTTTGGGGGTTTTTACGAGCAGTACTTC,CASSLKDFGGFYEQYF
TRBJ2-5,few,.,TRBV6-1,TGTGCCAGCAGTGATTCGACATCTTGGACCCAGTACTTC,CASSDSTSWTQYF
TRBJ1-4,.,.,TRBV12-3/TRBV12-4,TGTGCCAGCAGTTTCGGACGAGAATTGTTTTTT,CASSFGRELFF
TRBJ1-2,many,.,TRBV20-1,TGCAGTGCTAGAGTTGTAGGGGACTATGGCTACACCTTC,CSARVVGDYGYTF
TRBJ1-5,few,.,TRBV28,TGTGCCAGCAGCCAAGAAAAGGGGACACTGAATCAGCCCCAGCATTTT,CASSQEKGTLNQPQHF
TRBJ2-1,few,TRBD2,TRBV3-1,TGTGCCAGCAGCCCTAGTCGGACTAGGGCATACAATGAGCAGTTCTTC,CASSPSRTRAYNEQFF
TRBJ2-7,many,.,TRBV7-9,TGTGCCAGCAGCCTAGGATTGACCTCCTACGAGCAGTACTTC,CASSLGLTSYEQYF
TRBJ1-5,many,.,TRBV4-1,TGCGCCAGCAGCCACAAGATTTTAGGAGTCAGTATGGAAGATAGCAATCAGCCCCAGCATTTT,CASSHKILGVSMEDSNQPQHF
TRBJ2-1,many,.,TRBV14,TGTGCCAGCAGCCATGGGGACACGGCTGGTGGGCAGTTCTTC,CASSHGDTAGGQFF
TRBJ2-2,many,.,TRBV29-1,TGCAGCGTTGCCTTTGCCGCGAACACCGGGGAGCTGTTTTTT,CSVAFAANTGELFF
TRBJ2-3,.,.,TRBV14,TGTGCCAGCAGCCAAGGAGTAGTAAACGCAGATACGCAGTATTTT,CASSQGVVNADTQYF
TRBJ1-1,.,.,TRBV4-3,TGCGCCAGCAGCCAAGACCGTTCCGGGGGCGGGGGTACTGAAGCTTTCTTT,CASSQDRSGGGGTEAFF
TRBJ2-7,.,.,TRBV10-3,TGTGCCATCGGCCCGAGTGACGGGGGGCCGCCGGAGCAGTACTTC,CAIGPSDGGPPEQYF
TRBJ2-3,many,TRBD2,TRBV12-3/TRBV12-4,TGTGCCAGCAGCAAGGGGACTAGCGGAACAGATACGCAGTATTTT,CASSKGTSGTDTQYF
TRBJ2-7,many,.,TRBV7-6,TGTGCCAGCAGCTCCACTGGGACAATGGACGAGCAGTACTTC,CASSSTGTMDEQYF
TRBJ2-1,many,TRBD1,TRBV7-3,TGTGCCAGCAGCCCAAGAGGGACAGAGGCCTACAATGAGCAGTTCTTC,CASSPRGTEAYNEQFF
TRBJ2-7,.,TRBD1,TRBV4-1,TGCGCCAGCAGCCTCCCGGGACAGGGCACCTACGAGCAGTACTTC,CASSLPGQGTYEQYF
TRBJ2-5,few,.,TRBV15,TGTGCCACCAGCAGAGATCTGATGCGAGGAGGCCACCAAGAGACCCAGTACTTC,CATSRDLMRGGHQETQYF
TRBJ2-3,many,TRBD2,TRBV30,TGTGCCTGGAGCCTAGCGGGAACAGATACGCAGTATTTT,CAWSLAGTDTQYF
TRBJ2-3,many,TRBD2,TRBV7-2,TGTGCCAGCAGCTTAGGGCTAGCGGGGGGGTTCGCAGATACGCAGTATTTT,CASSLGLAGGFADTQYF
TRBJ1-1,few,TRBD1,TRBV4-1,TGCGCCAGCAGCCAAGATCCCGGGACAGGGGAGAAGGCTTTCTTT,CASSQDPGTGEKAFF
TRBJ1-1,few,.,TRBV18,TGTGCCAGCTCAGAAGGGGGGTTTCGGGAGAACACTGAAGCTTTCTTT,CASSEGGFRENTEAFF
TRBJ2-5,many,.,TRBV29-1,TGCAGCGTTGAAAGGGGAGAGACCCAGTACTTC,CSVERGETQYF
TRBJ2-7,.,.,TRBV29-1,TGCAGCACCCTCCAGGGTAGCGGCGAGCAGTACTTC,CSTLQGSGEQYF
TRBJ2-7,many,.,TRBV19,TGTGCCAGTAGTATATCGGGCGCCAGCTCCTACGAGCAGTACTTC,CASSISGASSYEQYF
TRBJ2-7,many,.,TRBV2,TGTGCCAGCAGGCCGGGCCTCTACGAGCAGTACTTC,CASRPGLYEQYF